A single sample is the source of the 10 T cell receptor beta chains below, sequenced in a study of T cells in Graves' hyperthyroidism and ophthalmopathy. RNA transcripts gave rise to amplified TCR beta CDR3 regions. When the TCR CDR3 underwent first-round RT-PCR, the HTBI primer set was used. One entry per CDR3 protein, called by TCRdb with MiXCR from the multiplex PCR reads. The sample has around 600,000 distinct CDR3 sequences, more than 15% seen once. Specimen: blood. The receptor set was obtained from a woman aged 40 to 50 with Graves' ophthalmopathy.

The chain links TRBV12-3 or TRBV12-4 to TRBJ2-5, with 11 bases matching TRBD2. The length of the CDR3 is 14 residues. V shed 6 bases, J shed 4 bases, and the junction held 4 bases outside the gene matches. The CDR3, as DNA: TGTGCCAGCAGGCCTACTAGCGGGGGAGAGACCCAGTACTTC. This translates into CASRPTSGGETQYF.

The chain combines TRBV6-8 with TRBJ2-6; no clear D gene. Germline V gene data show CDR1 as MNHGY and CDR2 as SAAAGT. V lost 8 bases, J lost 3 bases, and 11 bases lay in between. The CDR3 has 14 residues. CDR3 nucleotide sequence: TGTGCCAGCTTAAACGGTCTTGGGGCCAACGTCCTGACTTTC. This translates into CASLNGLGANVLTF.

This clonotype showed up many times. The CDR3 reads CASRPSVTGELFF. The CDR3 region has the DNA TGTGCCAGCAGACCTAGCGTCACCGGGGAGCTGTTTTTT. The rearrangement joins TRBV2 to TRBJ2-2, with D possibly being TRBD2 (6 bases). This CDR3 is built from 13 residues. Germline values: CDR1 SNHLY, CDR2 FYNNEI. V lost 6 bases to trimming and J lost 4 bases, with 9 bases between them. Complete variable domain (other parts from reference TRBV2 and TRBJ2-2): EPEVTQTPSHQVTQMGQEVILRCVPISNHLYFYWYRQILGQKVEFLVSFYNNEISEKSEIFDDQFSVERPDGSNFTLKIRSTKLEDSAMYFCASRPSVTGELFFGEGSRLTVL.

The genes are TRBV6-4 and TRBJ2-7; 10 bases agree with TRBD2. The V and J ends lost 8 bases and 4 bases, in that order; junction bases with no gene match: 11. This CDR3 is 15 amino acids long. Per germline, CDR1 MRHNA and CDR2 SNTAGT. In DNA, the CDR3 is TGTGCCAGCCACCCCCTCAGCGGGGGGGCATACGAGCAGTACTTC. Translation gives CASHPLSGGAYEQYF.

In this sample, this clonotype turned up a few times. CDR3 loop: CASSLYSRSDYEQYF. The CDR3 nucleotides read TGTGCCAGCAGCTTATACAGCAGGTCGGACTACGAGCAGTACTTC. The chain joins TRBV11-2 to TRBJ2-7; D gene unclear. The CDR3 extends over 15 amino acids. The V gene's germline CDR1 is SGHAT and CDR2 FQNNGV. Trimming removed 2 bases from V and 3 bases from J, with 14 bases in between. The whole variable domain, filled in from reference TRBV11-2 and TRBJ2-7, reads EAGVAQSPRYKIIEKRQSVAFWCNPISGHATLYWYQQILGQGPKLLIQFQNNGVVDDSQLPKDRFSAERLKGVDSTLKIQPAKLEDSAVYLCASSLYSRSDYEQYFGPGTRLTVT.

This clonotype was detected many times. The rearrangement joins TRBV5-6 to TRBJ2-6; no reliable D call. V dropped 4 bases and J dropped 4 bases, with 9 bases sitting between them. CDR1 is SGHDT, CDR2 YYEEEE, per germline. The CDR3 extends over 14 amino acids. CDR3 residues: CASSPWAGANVLTF. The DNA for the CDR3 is TGTGCCAGCAGCCCCTGGGCCGGGGCCAACGTCCTGACTTTC.

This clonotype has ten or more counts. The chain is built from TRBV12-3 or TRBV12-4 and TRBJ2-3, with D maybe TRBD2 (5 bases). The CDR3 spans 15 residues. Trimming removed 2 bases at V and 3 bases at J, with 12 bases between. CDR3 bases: TGTGCCAGCAGTTTATCGGGGATGGGAACAGATACGCAGTATTTT. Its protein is CASSLSGMGTDTQYF.

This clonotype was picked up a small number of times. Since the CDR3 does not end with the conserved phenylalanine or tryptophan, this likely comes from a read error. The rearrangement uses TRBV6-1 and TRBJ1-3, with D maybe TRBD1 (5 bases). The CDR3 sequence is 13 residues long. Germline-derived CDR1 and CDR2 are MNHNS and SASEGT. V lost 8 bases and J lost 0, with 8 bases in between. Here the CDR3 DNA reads TGTGCCAGCTGGAGGGGCTCTGGAAACACCATATATTCT. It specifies CASWRGSGNTIYS.

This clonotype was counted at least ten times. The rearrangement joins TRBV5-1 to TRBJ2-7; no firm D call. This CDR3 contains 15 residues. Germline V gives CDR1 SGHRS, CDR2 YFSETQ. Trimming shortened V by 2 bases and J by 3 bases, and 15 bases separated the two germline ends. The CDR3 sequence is CASSLDNGHLYEQYF. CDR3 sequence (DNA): TGCGCCAGCAGCTTAGACAACGGCCACCTCTACGAGCAGTACTTC.

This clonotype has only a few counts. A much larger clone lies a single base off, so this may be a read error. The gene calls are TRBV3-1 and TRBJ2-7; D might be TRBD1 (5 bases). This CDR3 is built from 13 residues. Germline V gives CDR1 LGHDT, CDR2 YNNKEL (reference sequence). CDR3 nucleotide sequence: TGTGCCAGCAGGGGTGCTTGGGGCCACGAGCAGCACTTC. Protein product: CASRGAWGHEQHF.